Here is one TCR beta chain with its context. This sample was included in a study of blood T cell repertoires in COVID-19. Authors' data handling: Amplifying reference gene primers gave estimates of nucleated cell counts. Method: immunoSEQ multiplex PCR; TCRdb's copy keeps in-frame clones and lacks some. The V and J calls and clone size were taken over from that table, and D and trimming were inferred from the DNA. The sample gives under 400,000 clones, 90% of which show up once; less than 3.5% is in the top ten. The V end lost 0 bases, the J end lost 5 bases, and 13 bases lay between the germline ends. Germline CDR1 reads LGHDT; CDR2 reads YNNKEL (reference sequence). This CDR3 contains 16 residues.

The sample consisted of peripheral blood. The receptor comes from a woman in her 30s with COVID-19, enrolled during active disease. V usage is TRBV3-1 (or the pseudogene TRBV3-2) and J usage is TRBJ1-4; no definite D call. CDR3 DNA: TGTGCCAGCAGCCAAGATCTGATGGGAGGGAATGAAAAACTGTTTTTT. Protein product: CASSQDLMGGNEKLFF.